This TCR beta chain was sequenced during a study of shared clonotypes between healthy human individuals. Notes on the study in general: It was observed that approximately 5% of naive CD4 clonotypes were shared across a handful of donors.

On this clone itself: Its antigen is not known.

Deep level was the assay's run setting. The data were produced by immunoSEQ multiplex PCR, yet TCRdb's version contains in-frame clones alone and is incomplete. The data hold approximately 700,000 clones, with 60% to 75% observed a single time. The germline V gene encodes CDR1 SGHAT and CDR2 FQNNGV. The CDR3 has 13 residues. V lost 0 bases and J lost 6, with 5 bases in between. Caucasian adults residing in Nashville, Tennessee made up all the donors. The sample taken for sequencing was memory CD4+ T cells sorted from blood. Stated subset: CD45RA-negative fraction. The clonotype originates from a woman younger than 45 in good health. The chain is built from TRBV11-2 and TRBJ2-2; unclear D gene. The CDR3 here is CASSLDGPGELFF. For the CDR3, the DNA is TGTGCCAGCAGCTTAGACGGTCCCGGGGAGCTGTTTTTT.